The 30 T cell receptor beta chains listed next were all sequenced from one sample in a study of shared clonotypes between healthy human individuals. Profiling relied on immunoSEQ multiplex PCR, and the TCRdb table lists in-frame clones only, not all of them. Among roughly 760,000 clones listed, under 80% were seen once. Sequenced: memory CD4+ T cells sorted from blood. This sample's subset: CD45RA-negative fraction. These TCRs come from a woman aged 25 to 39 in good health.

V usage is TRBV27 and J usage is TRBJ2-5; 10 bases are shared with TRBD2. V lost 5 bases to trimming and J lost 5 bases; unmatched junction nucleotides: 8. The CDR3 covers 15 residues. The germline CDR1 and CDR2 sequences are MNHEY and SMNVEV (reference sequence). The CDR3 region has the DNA TGTGCCAGCAGTAAGGCTAGCGGGAGCTGGGAGACCCAGTACTTC. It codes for CASSKASGSWETQYF.

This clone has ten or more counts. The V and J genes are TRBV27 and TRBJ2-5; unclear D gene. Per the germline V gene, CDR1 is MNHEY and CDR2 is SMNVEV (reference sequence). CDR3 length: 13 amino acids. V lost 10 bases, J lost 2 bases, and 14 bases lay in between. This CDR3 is CATQAKWQETQYF. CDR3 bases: TGTGCCACACAAGCAAAGTGGCAAGAGACCCAGTACTTC.

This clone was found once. The CDR3 DNA sequence: TGTGCCAGTGATCGGGGGTATAGCAATCAGCCCCAGCATTTT. This translates into CASDRGYSNQPQHF. V gene TRBV19 combines with J gene TRBJ1-5; TRBD1 is a possible D gene (5 bases). CDR1 LNHDA and CDR2 SQIVND come from the germline V gene (reference sequence). Trimming cost V 8 bases and J 0 bases, with 11 bases left between them. The CDR3 totals 14 residues.

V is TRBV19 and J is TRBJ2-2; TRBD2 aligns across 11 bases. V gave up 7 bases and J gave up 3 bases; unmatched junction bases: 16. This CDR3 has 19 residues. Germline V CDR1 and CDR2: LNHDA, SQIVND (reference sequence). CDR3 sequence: CASMGVLGTSGTDTGELFF. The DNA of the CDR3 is TGTGCCAGTATGGGGGTATTGGGGACTAGCGGTACGGACACCGGGGAGCTGTTTTTT.

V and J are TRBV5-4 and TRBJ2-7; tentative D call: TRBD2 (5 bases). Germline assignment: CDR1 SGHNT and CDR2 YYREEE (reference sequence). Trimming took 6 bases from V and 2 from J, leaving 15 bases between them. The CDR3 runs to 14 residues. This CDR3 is CASNKLDWTYEQYF. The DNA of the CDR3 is TGTGCCAGCAACAAATTGGACTGGACCTACGAGCAGTACTTC. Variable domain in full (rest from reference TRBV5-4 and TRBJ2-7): ETGVTQSPTHLIKTRGQQVTLRCSSQSGHNTVSWYQQALGQGPQFIFQYYREEENGRGNFPPRFSGLQFPNYSSELNVNALELDDSALYLCASNKLDWTYEQYFGPGTRLTVT.

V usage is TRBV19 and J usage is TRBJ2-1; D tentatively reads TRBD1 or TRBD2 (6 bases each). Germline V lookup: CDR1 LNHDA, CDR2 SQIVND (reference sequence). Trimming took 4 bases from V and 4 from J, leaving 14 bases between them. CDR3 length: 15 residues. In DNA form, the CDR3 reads TGTGCCAGTAGTAGGGGGGCAGGGTTTTACAATGAGCAGTTCTTC. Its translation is CASSRGAGFYNEQFF.

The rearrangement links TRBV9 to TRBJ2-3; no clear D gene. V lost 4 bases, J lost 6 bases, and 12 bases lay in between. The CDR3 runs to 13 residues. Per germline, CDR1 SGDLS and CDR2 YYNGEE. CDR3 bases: TGTGCCAGCAGCCCCCGAGCCTGGGATACGCAGTATTTT. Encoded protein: CASSPRAWDTQYF.

The CDR3 is CASSSEGNYGYTF. CDR3 in DNA: TGTGCCAGCAGCTCCGAGGGAAACTATGGCTACACCTTC. The rearrangement links TRBV7-9 to TRBJ1-2; no clear D. The germline V and J ends were trimmed by 4 bases and 2 bases, with 8 bases remaining between them. The CDR3 runs to 13 residues. Germline V CDR1 and CDR2: SEHNR, FQNEAQ (reference sequence).

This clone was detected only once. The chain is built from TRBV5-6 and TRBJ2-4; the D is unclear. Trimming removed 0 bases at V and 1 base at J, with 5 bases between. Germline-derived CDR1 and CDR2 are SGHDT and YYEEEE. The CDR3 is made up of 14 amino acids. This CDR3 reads CASSLEGAKNIQYF. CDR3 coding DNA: TGTGCCAGCAGCTTGGAAGGGGCCAAAAACATTCAGTACTTC.

CDR3 amino acids: CASSYSMGQNYGYTF. In DNA, the CDR3 is TGTGCCAGCAGTTACTCAATGGGACAGAACTATGGCTACACCTTC. This chain uses TRBV6-6 with TRBJ1-2; 7 bases match TRBD1. The J segment lost 2 bases and the V segment lost 0 bases, leaving 3 bases of the junction unmatched. This CDR3 spans 15 amino acids. Germline V lookup: CDR1 MNHNY, CDR2 SVGAGI (reference sequence).

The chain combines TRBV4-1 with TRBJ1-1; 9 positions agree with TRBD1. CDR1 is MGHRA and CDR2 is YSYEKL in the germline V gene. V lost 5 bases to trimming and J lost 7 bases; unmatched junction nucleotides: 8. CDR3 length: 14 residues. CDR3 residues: CASSFGTGNFEAFF. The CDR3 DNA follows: TGCGCCAGCAGCTTCGGGACAGGGAACTTTGAAGCTTTCTTT.

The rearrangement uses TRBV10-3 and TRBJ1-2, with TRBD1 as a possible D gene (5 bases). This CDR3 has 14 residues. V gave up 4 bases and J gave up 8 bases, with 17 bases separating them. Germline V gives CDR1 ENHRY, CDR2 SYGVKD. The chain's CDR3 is CAISATDRAWGYTF. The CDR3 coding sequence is TGTGCCATCAGTGCGACAGACCGGGCGTGGGGCTACACCTTC.

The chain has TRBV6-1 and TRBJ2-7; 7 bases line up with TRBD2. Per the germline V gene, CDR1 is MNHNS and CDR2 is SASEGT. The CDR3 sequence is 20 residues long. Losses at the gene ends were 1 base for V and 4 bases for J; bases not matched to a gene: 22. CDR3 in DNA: TGTGCCAGCAGTGAAGACCCCTCTGAGACTAGCTTACCGGTCGGATACGAGCAGTACTTC. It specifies CASSEDPSETSLPVGYEQYF.

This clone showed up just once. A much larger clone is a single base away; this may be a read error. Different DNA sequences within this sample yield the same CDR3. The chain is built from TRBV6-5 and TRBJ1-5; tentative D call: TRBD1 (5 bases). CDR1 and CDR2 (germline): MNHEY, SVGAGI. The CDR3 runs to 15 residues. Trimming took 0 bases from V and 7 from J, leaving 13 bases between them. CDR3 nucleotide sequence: TGTGCCAGCAGTTACTCGACGGCGGGGGGGCAGCCCCAGCATTTT. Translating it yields CASSYSTAGGQPQHF.

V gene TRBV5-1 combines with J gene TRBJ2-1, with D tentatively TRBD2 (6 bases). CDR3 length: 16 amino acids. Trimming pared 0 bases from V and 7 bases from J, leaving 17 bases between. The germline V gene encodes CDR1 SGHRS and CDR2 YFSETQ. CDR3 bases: TGCGCCAGCAGCTTGGGTGGGACTCTCAGGGTGAATGAGCAGTTCTTC. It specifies CASSLGGTLRVNEQFF.

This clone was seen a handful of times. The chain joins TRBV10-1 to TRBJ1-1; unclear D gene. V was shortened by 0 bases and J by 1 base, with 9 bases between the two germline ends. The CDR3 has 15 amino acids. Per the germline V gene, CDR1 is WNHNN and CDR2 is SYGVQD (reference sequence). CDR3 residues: CASSESAEGNTEAFF. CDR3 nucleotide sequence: TGCGCCAGCAGTGAGTCAGCCGAAGGGAACACTGAAGCTTTCTTT.

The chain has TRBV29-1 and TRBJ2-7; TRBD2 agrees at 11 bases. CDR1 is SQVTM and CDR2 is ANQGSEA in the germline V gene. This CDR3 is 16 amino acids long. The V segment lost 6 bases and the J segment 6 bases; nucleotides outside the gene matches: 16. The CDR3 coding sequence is TGCAGCGTCATAGCGGGAGGGCCGGCGGGTATGTCCGAGCAGTACTTC. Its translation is CSVIAGGPAGMSEQYF.

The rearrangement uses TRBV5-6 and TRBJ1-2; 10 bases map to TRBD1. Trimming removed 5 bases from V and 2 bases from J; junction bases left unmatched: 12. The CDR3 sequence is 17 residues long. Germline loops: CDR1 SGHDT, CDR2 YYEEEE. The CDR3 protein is CASRTDRGILSNYGYTF. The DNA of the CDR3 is TGTGCCAGCAGAACGGACAGGGGGATCCTATCCAACTATGGCTACACCTTC.

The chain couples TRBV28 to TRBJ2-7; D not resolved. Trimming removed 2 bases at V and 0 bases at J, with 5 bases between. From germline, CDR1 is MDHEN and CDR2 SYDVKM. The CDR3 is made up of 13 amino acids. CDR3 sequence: CASSLGISYEQYF. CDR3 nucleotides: TGTGCCAGCAGTTTAGGGATCTCCTACGAGCAGTACTTC. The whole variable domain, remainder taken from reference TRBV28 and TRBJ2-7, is DVKVTQSSRYLVKRTGEKVFLECVQDMDHENMFWYRQDPGLGLRLIYFSYDVKMKEKGDIPEGYSVSREKKERFSLILESASTNQTSMYLCASSLGISYEQYFGPGTRLTVT.

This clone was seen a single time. CDR3 nucleotides: TGTGCCAGCGGGGAATCAGGCTATGGCTACACCTTC. Its translation is CASGESGYGYTF. This chain links TRBV7-3 with TRBJ1-2; D gene unclear. There are 12 residues in the CDR3. The V gene's germline CDR1 is SGHTA and CDR2 FQGTGA. V lost 8 bases and J 4 bases, leaving 11 bases between the germline ends. Using reference TRBV7-3 and TRBJ1-2 for the parts outside the CDR3, the full variable domain is GAGVSQTPSNKVTEKGKYVELRCDPISGHTALYWYRQSLGQGPEFLIYFQGTGAADDSGLPNDRFFAVRPEGSVSTLKIQRTERGDSAVYLCASGESGYGYTFGSGTRLTVV.

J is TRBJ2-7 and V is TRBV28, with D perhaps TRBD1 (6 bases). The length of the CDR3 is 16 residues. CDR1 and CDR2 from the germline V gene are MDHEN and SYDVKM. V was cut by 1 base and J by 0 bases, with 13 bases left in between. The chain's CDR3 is CASSLSGAYASYEQYF. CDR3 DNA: TGTGCCAGCAGTTTATCAGGGGCCTATGCCTCCTACGAGCAGTACTTC.

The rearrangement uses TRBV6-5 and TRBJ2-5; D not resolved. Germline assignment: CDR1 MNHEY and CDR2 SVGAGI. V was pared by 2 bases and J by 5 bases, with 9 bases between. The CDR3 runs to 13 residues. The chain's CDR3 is CASSYRPGETQYF. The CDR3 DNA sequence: TGTGCCAGCAGTTACAGGCCTGGGGAGACCCAGTACTTC.

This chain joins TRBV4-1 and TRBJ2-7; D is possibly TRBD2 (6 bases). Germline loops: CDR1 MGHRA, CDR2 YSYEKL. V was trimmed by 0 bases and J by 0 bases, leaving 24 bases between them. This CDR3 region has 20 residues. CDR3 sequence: CASSQDSLRWDSGSSYEQYF. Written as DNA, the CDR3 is TGCGCCAGCAGCCAAGATTCGCTACGATGGGATAGCGGAAGCTCCTACGAGCAGTACTTC.

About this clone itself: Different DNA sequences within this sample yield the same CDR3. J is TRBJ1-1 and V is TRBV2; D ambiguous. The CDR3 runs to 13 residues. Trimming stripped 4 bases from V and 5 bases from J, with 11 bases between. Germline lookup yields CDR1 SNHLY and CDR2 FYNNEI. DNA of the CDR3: TGTGCCAGCAGTGTTGACGGGTATACTGAAGCTTTCTTT. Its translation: CASSVDGYTEAFF. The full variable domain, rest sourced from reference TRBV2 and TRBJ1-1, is EPEVTQTPSHQVTQMGQEVILRCVPISNHLYFYWYRQILGQKVEFLVSFYNNEISEKSEIFDDQFSVERPDGSNFTLKIRSTKLEDSAMYFCASSVDGYTEAFFGQGTRLTVV.

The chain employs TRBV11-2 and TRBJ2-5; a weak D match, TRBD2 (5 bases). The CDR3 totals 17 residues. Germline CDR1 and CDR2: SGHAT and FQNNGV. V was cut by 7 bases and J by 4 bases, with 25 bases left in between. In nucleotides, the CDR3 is TGTGCCAGCATGAGAATCTCGGGCGCTAGAGGGTCAGAGACCCAGTACTTC. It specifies CASMRISGARGSETQYF.

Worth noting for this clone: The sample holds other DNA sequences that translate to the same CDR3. CDR3 nucleotide sequence: TGTGCCAGCAGCCGCGCAGGGGGGTACAATGAGCAGTTCTTC. This codes for CASSRAGGYNEQFF. The rearrangement uses TRBV11-3 and TRBJ2-1; TRBD1 might be the D (7 bases). With 5 bases removed from V and 4 bases from J, the gap between germline ends came to 12 bases. Per germline, CDR1 SGHNT and CDR2 YENEEA. The CDR3 has 14 amino acids.

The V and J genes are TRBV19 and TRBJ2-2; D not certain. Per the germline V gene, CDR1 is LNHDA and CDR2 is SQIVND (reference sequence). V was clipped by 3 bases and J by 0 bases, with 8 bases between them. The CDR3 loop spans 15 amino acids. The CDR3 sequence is CASSIWQPNTGELFF. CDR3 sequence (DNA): TGTGCCAGTAGTATTTGGCAGCCGAACACCGGGGAGCTGTTTTTT.

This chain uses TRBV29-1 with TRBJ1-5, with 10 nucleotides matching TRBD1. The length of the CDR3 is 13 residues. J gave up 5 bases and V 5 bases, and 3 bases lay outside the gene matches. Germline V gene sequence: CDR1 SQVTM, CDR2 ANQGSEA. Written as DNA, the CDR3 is TGCAGCGTTCTTGGACAGGGGGATCAGCCCCAGCATTTT. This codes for CSVLGQGDQPQHF.

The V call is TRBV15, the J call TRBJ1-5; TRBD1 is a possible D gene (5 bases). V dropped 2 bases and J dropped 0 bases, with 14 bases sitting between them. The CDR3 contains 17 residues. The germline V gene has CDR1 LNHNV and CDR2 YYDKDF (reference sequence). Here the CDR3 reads CATSRNPGTVSNQPQHF. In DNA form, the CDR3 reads TGTGCCACCAGCAGAAATCCCGGGACGGTTAGCAATCAGCCCCAGCATTTT.

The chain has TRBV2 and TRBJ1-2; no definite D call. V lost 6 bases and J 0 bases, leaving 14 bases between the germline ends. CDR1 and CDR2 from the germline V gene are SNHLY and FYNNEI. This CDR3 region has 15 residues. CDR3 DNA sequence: TGTGCCAGCAGACAACTGGCGGGTACTAACTATGGCTACACCTTC. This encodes CASRQLAGTNYGYTF.